This TCR beta chain was found in a study of cytomegalovirus exposure and HLA in healthy donors. Findings of the study overall: The study recorded 164 TCR beta chains that were cytomegalovirus-associated.

The study ran its PCR with 60 Vbeta and 13 Jbeta primers. Method: immunoSEQ multiplex PCR; TCRdb's copy keeps in-frame clones and lacks some. Of more than 85,000 clones listed, less than 80% were seen once; the top ten hold roughly 2%. On this clone: Antigen specificity is unknown.

Donors showed nominal health when sampled, although they likely had unrecorded immune exposures. The CDR3 sequence is 12 residues long. Germline CDR1 is LNHDA and CDR2 is SQIVND (reference sequence). V was clipped by 10 bases and J by 4 bases, with 10 bases between them. V is TRBV19 and J is TRBJ1-4; TRBD1 might be the D (6 bases). The clonotype was recovered from a man in his forties in good health and CMV-seronegative. The sequenced material came from PBMCs. CDR3: CATQGYNEKLFF. As DNA, the CDR3 is TGTGCCACACAGGGATATAATGAAAAACTGTTTTTT.